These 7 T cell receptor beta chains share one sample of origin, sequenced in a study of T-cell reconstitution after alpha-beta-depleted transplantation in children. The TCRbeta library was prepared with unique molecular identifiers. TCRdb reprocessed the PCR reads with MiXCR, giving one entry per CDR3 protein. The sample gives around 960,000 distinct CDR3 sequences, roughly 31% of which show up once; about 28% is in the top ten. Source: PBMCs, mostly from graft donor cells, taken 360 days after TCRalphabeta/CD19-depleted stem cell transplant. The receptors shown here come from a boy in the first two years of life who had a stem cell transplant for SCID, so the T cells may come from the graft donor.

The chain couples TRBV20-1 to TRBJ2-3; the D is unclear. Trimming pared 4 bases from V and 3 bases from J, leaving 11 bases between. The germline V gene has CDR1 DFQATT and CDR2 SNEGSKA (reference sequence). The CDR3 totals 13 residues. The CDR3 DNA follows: TGCAGTGCTAAGGGCCCACCGACAGATACGCAGTATTTT. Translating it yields CSAKGPPTDTQYF.

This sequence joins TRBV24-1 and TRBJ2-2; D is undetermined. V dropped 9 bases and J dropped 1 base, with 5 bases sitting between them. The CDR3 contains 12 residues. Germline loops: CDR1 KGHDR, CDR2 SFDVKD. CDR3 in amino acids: CATAQNTGELFF. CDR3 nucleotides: TGTGCCACCGCCCAGAACACCGGGGAGCTGTTTTTT.

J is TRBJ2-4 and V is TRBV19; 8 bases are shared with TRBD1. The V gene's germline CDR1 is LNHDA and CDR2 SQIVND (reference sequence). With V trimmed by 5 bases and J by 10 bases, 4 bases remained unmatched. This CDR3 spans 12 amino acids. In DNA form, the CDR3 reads TGTGCCAGTAGTCCCGGACAGGGTATTCAGTACTTC. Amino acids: CASSPGQGIQYF.

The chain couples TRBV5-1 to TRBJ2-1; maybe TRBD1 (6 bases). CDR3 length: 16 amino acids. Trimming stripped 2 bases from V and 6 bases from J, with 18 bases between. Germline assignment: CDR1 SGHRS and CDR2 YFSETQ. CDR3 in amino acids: CASSFFRVGGRNEQFF. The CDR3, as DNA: TGCGCCAGCAGCTTTTTCCGGGTTGGGGGCCGCAATGAGCAGTTCTTC.

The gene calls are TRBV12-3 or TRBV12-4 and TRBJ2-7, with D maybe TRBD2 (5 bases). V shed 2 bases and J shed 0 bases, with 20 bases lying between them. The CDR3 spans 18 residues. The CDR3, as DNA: TGTGCCAGCAGTTTAAAGGCGGGTGGGCCAGTCGTCTCCTACGAGCAGTACTTC. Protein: CASSLKAGGPVVSYEQYF.

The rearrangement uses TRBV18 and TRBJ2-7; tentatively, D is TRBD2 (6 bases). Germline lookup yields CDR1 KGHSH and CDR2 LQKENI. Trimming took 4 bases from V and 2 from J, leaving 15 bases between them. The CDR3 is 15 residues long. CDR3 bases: TGTGCCAGCTCACTATCGGAGGGCAGAACCTACGAGCAGTACTTC. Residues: CASSLSEGRTYEQYF.

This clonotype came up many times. The CDR3: CSAGTPPGEQYF. The CDR3 region has the DNA TGCAGTGCCGGGACCCCACCGGGCGAGCAGTACTTC. The V call is TRBV20-1, the J call TRBJ2-7, with D perhaps TRBD1 or TRBD2 (5 bases each). This CDR3 spans 12 amino acids. The V end lost 6 bases, the J end lost 6 bases, and 15 bases lay between the germline ends. Per the germline V gene, CDR1 is DFQATT and CDR2 is SNEGSKA (reference sequence).